Listed here are 6 T cell receptor beta chains from one sample, sequenced in a study of human T cells and chemical hapten exposure. TCRdb ran MiXCR on the RACE reads and lists one entry per CDR3 protein. The table lists some 180,000 distinct CDR3 sequences, approximately 20% of them singletons, with less than 7% in the top ten. The time point denotes: patch test 1, 2 weeks after DPC sensitization. Stated treatment: therapeutic diphenylcyclopropenone sensitization with weekly scalp DPC. Here the sequenced sample was whole blood, taken in connection with sensitization to the hapten diphenylcyclopropenone (DPC). The receptors were sampled from a woman aged 50 to 60 with alopecia areata. Some clones in this sample may be carry-over from other donors' samples.

This clonotype was seen only a few times. The V gene is TRBV5-8, the J gene TRBJ2-1; D call uncertain. The germline V gene has CDR1 SGHTS and CDR2 YDEGEE. V was pared by 1 base and J by 0 bases, with 11 bases between. CDR3 size: 16 residues. The CDR3 nucleotides read TGTGCCAGCAGCTTGATGCAGATGAGCTCCTACAATGAGCAGTTCTTC. It specifies CASSLMQMSSYNEQFF. The entire variable domain, with the rest obtained from reference TRBV5-8 and TRBJ2-1, is as follows: EAGVTQSPTHLIKTRGQQATLRCSPISGHTSVYWYQQALGLGLQFLLWYDEGEERNRGNFPPRFSGRQFPNYSSELNVNALELEDSALYLCASSLMQMSSYNEQFFGPGTRLTVL.

This clonotype has at least ten counts. This chain joins TRBV10-3 and TRBJ1-1; D not resolved. Germline V gene sequence: CDR1 ENHRY, CDR2 SYGVKD. The CDR3 sequence is 12 residues long. Trimming shortened V by 8 bases and J by 3 bases, and 10 bases separated the two germline ends. The CDR3 DNA reads TGTGCCATCGGGAGGTCGGACACTGAAGCTTTCTTT. Its protein is CAIGRSDTEAFF.

Many counts were recorded for this clonotype. This chain joins TRBV2 and TRBJ2-7; either TRBD1 or TRBD2 may fit D (5 bases each). Germline V gene data show CDR1 as SNHLY and CDR2 as FYNNEI. V lost 1 base and J lost 1, with 11 bases in between. The CDR3 spans 15 residues. CDR3 DNA sequence: TGTGCCAGCAGTGAAGGGGGCGGGCGTTCCTACGAGCAGTACTTC. Translating it yields CASSEGGGRSYEQYF.

The chain recombines TRBV12-3 or TRBV12-4 with TRBJ2-2; D unresolved. V was shortened by 1 base and J by 7 bases, with 13 bases between the two germline ends. This CDR3 region has 15 residues. The CDR3 is CASSLGWERHGELFF. CDR3 in DNA: TGTGCCAGCAGTTTAGGGTGGGAAAGGCACGGGGAGCTGTTTTTT.

The J gene is TRBJ2-3, the V gene TRBV20-1, with D hard to call. From germline, CDR1 is DFQATT and CDR2 SNEGSKA (reference sequence). The germline V and J ends were trimmed by 3 bases and 5 bases, with 6 bases remaining between them. The CDR3 sequence is 11 residues long. The CDR3 protein is CSASEQDTQYF. The CDR3 DNA reads TGCAGTGCTAGCGAGCAAGATACGCAGTATTTT.

In the case of this clonotype: The junction and the germline gene differ at one end; a read error may be behind it. V gene TRBV5-1 combines with J gene TRBJ2-3; D not resolved. CDR3 length equals 15 residues. Per germline, CDR1 SGHRS and CDR2 YFSETQ. The CDR3 region is CASSLGQPNTDTQCF. CDR3 nucleotide sequence: TGCGCCAGCAGCTTGGGTCAGCCTAACACAGATACGCAGTGTTTT.